The clone carrying this T cell receptor beta chain was detected only once. The entry originates in a study of T cell changes during pregnancy in multiple sclerosis. Profiling relied on immunoSEQ multiplex PCR, and the TCRdb table lists in-frame clones only, not all of them. The sample shows around 50,000 clones, approximately 92% of them seen only once. CDR1 SNHLY and CDR2 FYNNEI come from the germline V gene. The CDR3 contains 14 residues. This specimen consisted of CD4+ T cells from peripheral blood mononuclear cells, obtained in the third trimester of pregnancy. J is TRBJ2-5 and V is TRBV2; D is perhaps TRBD2 (7 bases). The TCR comes from a female donor with multiple sclerosis, enrolled in a pregnancy study. The CDR3 loop reads CASGEGDIQETQYF. In nucleotides, the CDR3 is TGTGCTTCGGGGGAGGGGGACATACAAGAGACCCAGTACTTC.